This TCR beta chain was profiled in a study of CD8 T cells in ankylosing spondylitis (dated by TCRdb to 2015 to 2018). About the study as a whole: The study profiled T cell receptor beta repertoires in healthy donors and ankylosing spondylitis patients to find disease-linked TCR variants. The whole study cohort included over 85 healthy donors and under 30 ankylosing spondylitis patients. Peripheral blood was sampled, and synovial fluid was additionally collected from ankylosing spondylitis patients.

Instrument on record: Illumina HiSeq 2500. Quantitative 5'-RACE with molecular barcodes was the method used to prepare the TCR beta libraries. Regarding the original processing steps: A new computational method based on a probabilistic model of VDJ rearrangement was used to identify disease-linked TCR variants. TCRdb reanalyzed the raw reads on its own, using fastp at Q25 for trimming and MiXCR for clone calling, and kept in-frame beta chains. Rows are unified per CDR3 protein, each entry keeping the most common DNA and genes. The V and J calls shown here were made by TCRdb, not taken from the authors' results. The sample table records some 240,000 distinct CDR3 sequences; roughly a quarter of these occur just once. The ten largest clones add up to around 0.58% of the sample. V sheds 7 bases and J sheds 0 bases, leaving 12 bases between their ends. The CDR3 contains 14 residues, cysteine and phenylalanine counted. Only CDR3 DNA is held: 42 bases, read in frame from base 1. The germline V gene yields MNHNS for CDR1 and SASEGT for CDR2.

This clonotype was detected ten times or more. The specificity of this receptor is unknown. No base qualities exist here, and no much larger clone lies one base off it. On the study overall, not on this receptor specifically: The disease-linked clones were reported as significantly enriched in matched synovial fluid samples from ankylosing spondylitis patients. Some TCR beta motif variants had previously been reported in synovial fluid and blood of reactive arthritis patients, which suggested common disease-initiation mechanisms. A TCR beta motif made up of several highly homologous amino acid variants appeared to be characteristic of blood from ankylosing spondylitis patients. In peripheral blood, the disease-linked clones were found at relatively low frequencies and had a CD8+ phenotype.

This TCR was sampled from a male donor with ankylosing spondylitis or in good health (not recorded which). Source material: blood, either unsorted or a sorted T cell fraction (not recorded which). This sequence uses TRBV6-1 and TRBJ1-2; the D gene remains uncertain. The CDR3 protein sequence reads: CASTRTKANYGYTF. The sequenced DNA is TGTGCCAGCACCCGAACTAAAGCTAACTATGGCTACACCTTC.